This T cell receptor (beta chain) was retrieved from a study of regulatory T cells in long-lasting Graves disease (TCRdb year 2021). As for the study more broadly: Antithyroid drugs had been taken for less than 3 months by newly diagnosed Graves' disease patients. The study took place in China and was registered as a clinical trial. A total of around 35 samples underwent TCR sequencing: about 13 from persistent and about 20 from newly diagnosed Graves' disease patients. This study used TCR sequencing and RNA sequencing of peripheral blood to compare persistent Graves' disease patients against newly diagnosed Graves' disease patients. Points the paper makes about the study in general: A larger number of public clonotypes was shared among persistent patients (around 3,000) than among newly diagnosed patients (around 880). As a limitation, the authors acknowledged that the small sample size may reduce accuracy. Only the TCR beta chain was sequenced and analyzed. Because the primary lesion, thyroid tissue, could not be accessed, the study looked at peripheral blood alone. Lower TCR Shannon entropy and fewer highly expanded clones were observed in persistent Graves' disease patients than in newly diagnosed patients, which suggested clonal expansion.

The library came from multiplex PCR. The instrument given in TCRdb is Illumina HiSeq 4000. TCR beta libraries were built with iRepertoire HTBI primers and Arm-PCR amplification of CDR3 regions. PCR products were gel purified before sequencing. Per the source publication's procedure: Gene usage analysis of CDR3 amino acid clonotypes used the 55 to 80 TRBV and 14 to 15 TRBJ segments found across samples. COPE and FqMerger were used to merge filtered high-quality paired reads into contigs. Contigs were aligned with BLAST to IMGT TRBV, TRBD and TRBJ reference genes, and CDR3 was defined per IMGT. Clonotypes above 0.1% frequency were classified as highly expanded clones. Repertoire diversity was measured by Shannon entropy, and V-J evenness by the Gini coefficient. A clonotype found in more than one individual was treated as public. TCRdb redid the processing of the public reads, applying fastp at Q25 and MiXCR, and retained in-frame beta chains. Identical CDR3 proteins give one entry, which carries the most common genes and DNA. In this record, the V and J calls reflect TCRdb's handling and not the investigators' own analysis. The sample includes some 500,000 distinct CDR3 sequences, with approximately 16% observed a single time. The ten largest clonotypes hold approximately 25% of the sample.

For this clonotype: Which antigen it targets is not known. Per-base quality was not reported, and no clone a single base away is much larger than it.

The time point label for this specimen denotes: newly diagnosed GD, antithyroid drugs for less than 3 months. For both TCR sequencing and RNA sequencing, RNA was extracted from PBMCs in TRIzol. Graves' disease was diagnosed according to American Thyroid Association guidelines. Patients for the study were recruited at an endocrinology department in Xi'an, China. Each patient gave approximately 10 milliliters of peripheral blood, collected in an EDTA anticoagulant tube. PBMCs were isolated by Ficoll Paque Plus density gradient separation without further T cell sorting. An Agilent 2100 Bioanalyzer and agarose gel were used to check RNA quality, while a NanoDrop 2000 measured RNA concentration. Separately, the same data were catalogued under a study of T cells in Graves' hyperthyroidism and ophthalmopathy. The second study, in turn, reports: Graves' hyperthyroidism was defined as stable when no progression to ophthalmopathy occurred over 18 months of follow-up. The hyperthyroidism patients were between 18 and 65 years old and newly diagnosed, with a disease duration of less than 2 months. Any patient with an uncontrolled infection, another autoimmune disease, pregnancy or lactation was excluded. Diagnoses were established on the basis of clinical symptoms, serum thyroxine and TRAb, thyroid ultrasound, and orbital computed tomography. A first-round RT-PCR of the TCR CDR3 used the HTBI primer set with the Qiagen OneStep RT-PCR kit. Blood samples also contained most of the expanded thyroid clonotypes (frequency above 0.001), which suggests that blood repertoires may reflect thyroid immune responses. In cross-validation, a model built on a 13 V-J signature told ophthalmopathy apart from stable hyperthyroidism with over 85% sensitivity and roughly 83% specificity, and in testing the same model reached 80%/75%. In validation, the model predicted progression to ophthalmopathy a median of approximately 6.6 months before onset, with over 60% sensitivity and about 75% specificity. To identify TCR V-J signatures that set the groups apart, the researchers used a discovery cohort of about a hundred patients, made up of about 44 with Graves' ophthalmopathy and some 56 with stable Graves' hyperthyroidism. Whether ophthalmopathy could be predicted prospectively was tested in an independent validation cohort made up of 18 to 20 hyperthyroidism patients plus 17 patients who later progressed to ophthalmopathy. The roughly 94 discovery patients were randomly divided into training and test sets at a 7:3 ratio. In addition, the study compared T-cell repertoires in thyroid tissue and in blood from roughly six Graves' hyperthyroidism patients. After blood sampling, hyperthyroidism patients were treated with methimazole at a starting dose of 30 mg daily, and ophthalmopathy patients were treated with high-dose intravenous methylprednisolone. The libraries were constructed in a second round of multiplex PCR and then size-selected and purified. Libraries were sequenced paired-end with 100 bp reads on an Illumina HiSeq2000. Raw data were processed with SOAPnuke, discarding reads with adapters, uncalled bases, mean Phred below 15, or no exact constant-primer or identifier match. High-quality paired reads were merged using COPE v1.2.5, and each unique nucleotide sequence was defined as a clonotype. Clonotypes were aligned to IMGT TRBV, TRBD and TRBJ reference segments using MiTCR v1.1. The analysis included only V-J combinations with a frequency above 0.0001, which together covered approximately 99% of the repertoires. A TCS score was defined as the ratio between F50 (clonal expansion) and ExV (chaos), using BLOSUM62-based TCRdist between CDR3 peptides within each V-J. Welch's t-statistics and random forest reduced around 510 V-J features to 10 to 15, which were used in a naive Bayes classifier (R e1071). No statistical method was used to set the sample size in advance, and investigators knew the group allocation. The paper reports TCR Vbeta CDR3 sequencing of over 130 peripheral blood samples: approximately 41 ophthalmopathy, about 75 hyperthyroidism and approximately 17 progressor patients.

The specimen was peripheral blood mononuclear cells (PBMCs), collected at new diagnosis, from a patient treated with antithyroid drugs. The receptor was isolated from a middle-aged woman with Graves disease. Donor details come from another sample of the same person, matched by shared clones.

The DNA sequence is TGTGCCAGCAGCTTGGACAGCGGGAACACCGGGGAGCTGTTTTTT. Its protein reads: CASSLDSGNTGELFF. The chain uses TRBV5-4 and TRBJ2-2; TRBD2 could be the D gene, as 5 bases match. The V end loses 0 bases and the J end loses 1 base, and a stretch of 7 bases separates them. Reading the germline V gene (reference sequence) gives CDR1 SGHNT and CDR2 YYREEE. The CDR3 measures 15 amino acids from cysteine to phenylalanine. This entry keeps only the CDR3 DNA: 45 bases, framed from base 1.